This T cell receptor beta chain was identified in a study of shared clonotypes between healthy human individuals. About the research overall: Per donor, three plates held CD4 naive cells, three held CD4 memory, two held CD8 naive and one held CD8 memory.

Findings and limits, study-wide: The study found roughly 5% of naive CD4 clonotypes shared across a few donors.

The sample holds one count of this clone. Its antigen is as yet unknown. The study separated CD4+ cells into CD45RA+ naive and CD45RA-negative memory subsets. TCRdb keeps only in-frame clones here, not all; method: immunoSEQ multiplex PCR. This sample has about 770,000 clones, with over 60% found just once. CDR1 is SGHNT, CDR2 YYREEE, per germline (reference sequence). J was trimmed by 5 bases and V by 2 bases; bases with no gene match: 3. The CDR3 loop spans 14 amino acids. This chain uses TRBV5-4 with TRBJ2-1; 8 nucleotides match TRBD1. This sequence was found in a woman in her twenties or thirties in good health. The sequenced sample consisted of memory CD4+ T cells sorted from blood. The subset here: CD45RA-negative fraction. The CDR3 loop is CASSLQGDHNEQFF. Here the CDR3 DNA reads TGTGCCAGCAGCTTACAGGGGGACCACAATGAGCAGTTCTTC.